This TCR beta chain comes out of a study of cytomegalovirus exposure and HLA in healthy donors (dated by TCRdb to the late 2010s). For the wider study: An earlier analysis of under 600 of the donors reported about 290 Gb of sequence data and some 120 million unique TCR beta sequences from 150 million to 200 million T cells. High-throughput TCR immunosequencing, statistical association of individual TCRs with disease status, and machine learning were combined to predict cytomegalovirus infection status. In addition to the first cohort of 650 to 800 subjects, a separate validation cohort of 100 to 150 different subjects was used. The study profiled the T cell repertoires of around 700 subjects by immunosequencing and related them to cytomegalovirus serostatus. The study aimed to test whether signatures of past pathogen exposure could be identified by cataloging public T cell receptors. HLA typing included class I and class II loci at four-digit resolution. Of the roughly 400 genotyped donors, less than 85% were placed in the genetic ancestry cluster associated with self-reported Caucasian donors. In a later genetic analysis, genome-wide SNP genotypes for about three fifths of the 666 donors were used, and that subset was treated as a discovery cohort. Alongside the repertoire data, information on donor age, sex, ethnicity and CMV serostatus was compiled. Because of strong linkage in the cohort, a handful of DR-DQ haplotypes were treated as single units for association and clustering. All discovery cohort repertoires had been generated on a single sequencing platform. An earlier analysis of 500 to 650 of the donors applied high-throughput TCR beta sequencing to assess whether each TCR beta V gene segment acted as functional or pseudogenic. Among approximately 370 genotyped donors of the cohort, an average of around 220,000 unique TCR beta nucleotide sequences was sequenced per donor, of which about 18% were non-productive. The number of donors typed differed by locus, with roughly 629-640 for A, B, C, DRB1 and DQB1, over 500 for DQA1, 600 to 610 for DPA1, and over 400 for DPB1. A later analysis re-analyzed previously published TCR beta repertoires from 666 donors and added high-resolution HLA genotyping to study TCR occurrence patterns. Roughly 300 gigabases of sequencing data and roughly 90 million unique TCR sequences were included in an early release covering around 600 HLA-typed donors. The later analysis used no new phenotypic data to find candidate immune exposures, relying instead on TCR beta sequences and their occurrence across donors. Results and caveats for the whole study, not just this receptor: Compared with equally common non-associated chains, HLA-associated TCR beta chains in a later analysis were more clonally expanded and had lower generation probabilities. Broadly in line with IMGT annotations, most TCR beta V segments showed up in productive rearrangements about 87% or about 30% of the time in an earlier analysis of a few hundred of the donors. Correlated functional status among segregating V segments might reflect linkage disequilibrium, but an unknown experimental factor could not be ruled out. A few of the identified cytomegalovirus-associated TCR beta chains were confirmed in vitro to be specific for cytomegalovirus antigens. In a later analysis, most CMV-associated TCR beta chains were found to appear HLA-restricted, with HLA associations seemingly driven largely by CMV exposure. The cohort was sequenced for TCR beta chains only, and without alpha or paired-chain data the features that could be detected were limited. The presence/absence analyses assumed that sequencing depth was roughly uniform across donors, and that assumption may not be true. When HLA alleles, especially DR and DQ, strongly co-occurred, TCR associations were difficult to assign to individual alleles. A later analysis associated about 17,000 TCR beta sequences with specific HLA alleles at a false discovery rate of 0.05. A cluster of highly shared sequence variants was judged likely to be a technical artifact of the sequencing pipeline. A further reported finding was that TCR beta sequences accurately predicted the HLA-A and HLA-B alleles for most subjects in the first cohort. HLA typing was unavailable for some donors at each locus, so association tests used only the typed subset. A later analysis found that TCR association rates varied across HLA loci, with DRB1 alleles showing the most associated TCRs and HLA-C alleles the fewest. An association between a missense DCLRE1C variant and V-gene and J-gene trimming of TCR beta chains was found in a later genetic analysis and replicated in an independent cohort. In the study, 150 to 200 TCR beta chains were listed as associated with cytomegalovirus. For the cohort, immune exposure information was limited to CMV serostatus. Roughly 15 rarely observed V segments, including chromosome 9 orphons, were excluded from the earlier analysis of approximately 500 of the donors because counts were too low. According to a later analysis, parvovirus B19, influenza, CMV and Epstein-Barr virus appeared linked to several top co-occurrence clusters. In both the original and validation cohorts, the classifier was reported to diagnose cytomegalovirus status with high specificity and sensitivity. Most TCR sequences were seen in very few donors, while some public TCRs were found in many individuals. Compared with the roughly 700-donor mean, donors in an Asian-associated ancestry cluster had fewer N-insertions in productive TCRs, according to a later genetic analysis. The authors suggested that the approach could potentially be generalized to other disease states and immunological phenotypes.

The cohort comprised some 700 healthy bone marrow donors. At the time of sampling, every cohort member was nominally healthy, though immune exposures that went unrecorded were likely present. The donor tested CMV seronegative and was one of the 352 seronegative cohort members. Each donor provided a peripheral blood sample, and peripheral blood mononuclear cells were used for TCR beta sequencing. Genomic DNA was extracted from the blood cell samples with the Qiagen DNeasy Blood Extraction Kit. Turning to this clone: The antigen this receptor binds is unknown. The record has no base qualities; no much larger clone is one base away.

The library came from the immunoSEQ multiplex PCR assay. The multiplex PCR relied on a mix of 60 forward primers for TCR Vbeta segments and 13 reverse primers for TCR Jbeta segments. Amplification of the CDR3 region of rearranged TCR beta genes was performed with a multiplex PCR assay on genomic DNA. The Illumina HiSeq System was used to sequence the amplified TCR beta libraries as 87-base-pair reads. In the authors' own workflow: In a later analysis, roughly 80 million unique TCR beta chains were counted across the approximately 640 repertoires, and approximately 9.9 million of these chains were shared by at least two donors. To remove PCR and sequencing errors, raw reads were error-corrected and collapsed into unique sequences using a nearest-neighbor algorithm that merged closely related sequences. To assign V, D and J gene segments, CDR3 sequences were aligned to IMGT reference sequences. For a sequence to be retained, at least a six-nucleotide match to both a V gene segment and a J gene segment was required. A rearrangement was called productive if the CDR3 had no stop codons and remained in frame with V and J, and every other rearrangement was called non-productive. Following IMGT convention, CDR3 was defined as the stretch from the second conserved V-encoded cysteine to the conserved J-encoded phenylalanine. In an earlier analysis of some 550 of the donors, sequences lacking an unambiguous match to a single V gene segment were excluded. In an earlier analysis of some 590 of the donors, V segments were called functional above 56.7% productive rearrangements and were called segregating when the between-donor standard deviation exceeded 5%. A statistical classification framework was built to diagnose cytomegalovirus status from the catalog of TCR beta chain sequences. In a later analysis, V and J genes were assigned by comparing TCR nucleotide sequences against IMGT/GENE-DB human TR gene sequences. The TCRdist pipeline was used in a later analysis to assign CDR3 sequences and most-parsimonious VDJ recombination scenarios. A later analysis defined each TCR beta chain by its CDR3 amino acid sequence plus V-gene family, and excluded reads lacking a unique V-gene family. To address suspected cross-contamination and a sequencing artifact, a later analysis removed 450 to 700 highly shared, low-generation-probability nucleotide sequences. In a later analysis, a clonal expansion index was calculated for each public chain from normalized within-repertoire ranks of inferred template counts. Generation probabilities in a later analysis came from a VDJ recombination model fitted to out-of-frame rearrangements, and those results were checked against IGoR. Hypergeometric tests were used in a later analysis to score TCR-TCR, TCR-HLA and TCR-CMV co-occurrence, with a repertoire-size bias correction applied to the TCR pairs. A later analysis estimated false discovery rates by permuting HLA or CMV assignments 20 times. In a later analysis, co-occurring TCRs were grouped with DBSCAN, and TCRdist sequence similarity was added when clustering was performed within HLA-allele-positive subsets. Repertoires with fewer than 30,000 or more than 120,000 public chains were left out of co-occurrence clustering, as were about five repertoires with anomalous nucleotide sharing. TCRdb holds this immuneACCESS table with in-frame rearrangements only. Some clones are missing; in checked studies, unresolved V genes explain under half, and the rest has no known cause. V and J calls and clone size are as listed in that table; D and trimming were resolved from the DNA. Present in this sample are about 140,000 clones, 60% to 85% of which were seen just once. Clones ranked in the top ten supply about 3.9% of the sample.

The sample comprised PBMCs. The receptor was derived from a man between 18 and 29 years old in good health and CMV-seronegative.

This receptor carries the CDR3 CASRPGTSGVNTGELFF. The DNA sequence is as follows: TGCGCCAGCAGACCAGGGACTAGCGGGGTAAACACCGGGGAGCTGTTTTTT. The chain is assembled from TRBV5-1 and TRBJ2-2, with TRBD2 matching 13 junction bases. The germline V and J ends show losses of 5 bases and 2 bases respectively, and no gene match explains 6 bases of the junction. The CDR3 contains 17 residues, cysteine and phenylalanine counted. This entry keeps only the CDR3 DNA: 51 bases, framed from base 1. The germline V gene supplies CDR1 SGHRS and CDR2 YFSETQ.